The sequence of this TCR beta chain was determined in a study of vaccination and CD4 T cells after COVID-19 (dated by TCRdb to between 2022 and 2023). In terms of the full investigation: The convalescent cohort comprised six males and four females, including two Hispanic individuals, seven Caucasians, two Asians and one multiracial person. At the TCR clonotype level, an earlier paper using these donors assessed memory CD4+ T cell crossreactivity between SARS-CoV-2 and common cold coronavirus spike proteins. For stimulating the cultures, overlapping spike peptide pools were used, derived from SARS-CoV-2 as well as from the common cold coronaviruses HCoV-NL63, HCoV-OC43 and HCoV-229E. Control cultures received a CEFX viral epitope pool as the positive control, an HIV-1 Nef peptide pool as the negative control, or no peptide. Post-vaccine blood samples were obtained a median of roughly 75 days after the second vaccine dose, with a range of roughly 13 to 250 days. Post-COVID blood samples from convalescent patients were collected a median of approximately 93 days after diagnosis, with a range of roughly 30 to 170 days. Two doses of either the Pfizer-BioNTech BNT162b2 vaccine (n=8) or the Moderna mRNA-1273 vaccine (n=2) were administered to participants. In ten to eleven COVID-19 convalescent patients and a handful of infection-naive healthy vaccine recipients, researchers compared the spike-specific CD4+ TCR repertoire from before mRNA vaccination with the repertoire from after.

Study-level results and caveats: Of the vaccine-specific clones in convalescent patients, 304 of 307, or nearly all, reacted only to SARS-CoV-2 spike and did not cross-react with common cold coronaviruses. The median count of SARS-CoV-2-reactive clonotypes went up from around 20 after infection to 30 to 40 after vaccination, although the change was not significant. In convalescent patients, a median around 84% of post-vaccine SARS-CoV-2-reactive clones were detected only after vaccination, and vaccine-specific priming was suggested by this finding. The number of convalescent patients in the study was relatively small, and the study did not examine early timepoints following natural infection.

The sample's treatment or condition label, in plain terms: roughly ten-day PBMC culture with coronavirus spike peptide pools or control peptides (ViraFEST assay). CD4+ T cells from unexposed donors were collected before the COVID-19 pandemic (2011-2018). To expand antigen-specific T cells with peptide pools and then pick out the expanded clonotypes through TCR sequencing, the study relied on the ViraFEST assay. Each well held fewer than 2.5 million PBMCs cultured with around 9 ug/ml peptide pools in IMDM containing roughly 5% human AB serum and about 10 IU/ml IL-2. Half of the culture medium was replaced with fresh IL-2-containing medium on days 3 and 7. After 9 to 10 days of culture, CD4+ T cells were isolated by negative selection using the EasySep CD4+ T cell isolation kit. Unexposed donor CD4+ T cells were tested for reactivity to SARS-CoV-2 S and N and four common cold coronavirus spike pools, as cell number allowed. Ficoll-Paque Plus gradient centrifugation was used to isolate PBMCs from whole blood, and the isolated PBMCs were then either used fresh or cryopreserved at -140C. Culture conditions were generally each tested in triplicate wells. Leukapheresis product for the unexposed donors was purchased commercially.

CDR1 SGHVS and CDR2 FNYEAQ are derived from the germline V gene. Counted from cysteine to phenylalanine, this CDR3 has 17 amino acids. The sequence is cut down to CDR3 DNA, 51 bases in frame from base 1. V is shortened by 3 bases, J by 0 bases, and the region joining them spans 14 bases. This clonotype was seen more than once but under ten times. Its antigen remains undetermined. Qualities for individual bases were not recorded, and no much larger clone is one base off. Libraries were prepared through PCR. TCR sequencing of DNA from cultured CD4+ T cells used the Oncomine TCR Beta short-read assay at the Johns Hopkins FTIC core. The QIAamp micro DNA kit was used to extract genomic DNA from the cultured CD4+ T cells. Oncomine TCR Beta libraries made from cultured CD4+ T cells were pooled using unique dual indexes and sequenced on an Illumina iSeq 100. The paper's data handling went like this. Non-productive sequences were filtered out, and CDR3s that did not start with C, did not end with F or W, or were shorter than 7 amino acids were discarded. Antigen-specific clonotypes were identified with the MANAFEST web application by comparing peptide-stimulated wells with reference and other culture wells. Positive clones required FDR below 0.05, an odds ratio above 5, and productive frequency above 0.1% in at least two of three replicate wells. A clonotype was classed as cross-reactive if the clonotype showed significant expansion both in SARS-CoV-2 spike wells and in at least one common cold coronavirus spike condition. Similarity between CDR3 sequences was evaluated in R version 3.6.1 using Levenshtein distances (stringdist) and unrooted phylogenetic trees (ape). TCRdb trimmed the raw reads at Q25, called clones with MiXCR and kept productive beta chains. Each CDR3 protein appears once, grouped with its most common genes and DNA. The V and J calls and clone size are TCRdb's, not the authors'. Counted in this sample were around 6,400 distinct CDR3 sequences; roughly 37% of them appeared once. The leading ten clones occupy 30% to 40% of the sample.

The sequence was obtained from a human donor in good health. Material: CD4+ T cells from blood, cultured in vitro. The receptor chain draws on TRBV7-6 and TRBJ2-2; the D segment cannot be called with confidence. In nucleotide form, the sequence is TGTGCCAGCAGCTTCGGGCAGAGGTCCGCGAACACCGGGGAGCTGTTTTTT. Translation gives CASSFGQRSANTGELFF.